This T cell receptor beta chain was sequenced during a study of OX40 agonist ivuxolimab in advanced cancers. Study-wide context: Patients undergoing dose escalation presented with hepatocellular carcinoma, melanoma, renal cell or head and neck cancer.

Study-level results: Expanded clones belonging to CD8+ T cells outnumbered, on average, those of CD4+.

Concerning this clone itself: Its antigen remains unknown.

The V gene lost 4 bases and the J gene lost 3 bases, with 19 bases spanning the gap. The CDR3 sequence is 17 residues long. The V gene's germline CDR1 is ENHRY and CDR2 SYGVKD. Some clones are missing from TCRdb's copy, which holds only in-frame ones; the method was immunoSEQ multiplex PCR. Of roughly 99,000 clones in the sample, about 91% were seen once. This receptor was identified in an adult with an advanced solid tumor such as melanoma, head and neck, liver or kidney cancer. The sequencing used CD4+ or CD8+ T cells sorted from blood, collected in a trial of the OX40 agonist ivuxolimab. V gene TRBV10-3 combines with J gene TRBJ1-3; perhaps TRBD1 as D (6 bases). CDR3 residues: CAISGSTGLTGGNTIYF. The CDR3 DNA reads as TGTGCCATCAGTGGGTCCACAGGGTTGACGGGTGGAAACACCATATATTTT.